This T cell receptor beta chain was captured in a study of T cell responses to AZD1222 COVID-19 vaccine. CDR1 is LGHNA, CDR2 YNFKEQ, per germline. The CDR3 totals 16 residues. Trimming left V 4 bases short and J 1 base short, with 15 bases between. Study-wide results and caveats: When two AZD1222 doses had been given, Spike-specific TCR breadth and depth rose. Nearly half of spike-specific TCRs reportedly target unmutated variant regions.

The protocol was immunoSEQ multiplex PCR, while the TCRdb copy is restricted to in-frame clones and leaves out a portion. The profile shows approximately 110,000 clones, about 85% of them singletons. This clone has only one observation. Its antigen is currently unknown. This clonotype originated in an adult who received the AZD1222 COVID-19 vaccine. This specimen consisted of peripheral blood, obtained 28 days after the second AZD1222 dose. V usage is TRBV4-2 and J usage is TRBJ2-3; D is undetermined. CDR3 DNA sequence: TGTGCCAGCAGCCCCATTAAGGAACTACGCACAGATACGCAGTATTTT. As protein: CASSPIKELRTDTQYF.